Following are 29 T cell receptor beta chains from one sample sequenced in a study of T cell responses to AZD1222 COVID-19 vaccine. Assay: immunoSEQ multiplex PCR; the TCRdb copy retains only in-frame clones and omits some. The sample includes 160,000 or so clones, around nine tenths of them seen just once. Sequenced material: peripheral blood, taken on day 0 of AZD1222 vaccination. The receptor source for this set is an adult in good health.

The chain combines TRBV6-5 with TRBJ2-5; TRBD1 matches at 9 bases. The ends lost 4 bases at V and 6 bases at J; junction bases unmatched: 9. CDR3 length: 15 amino acids. The germline gives CDR1 MNHEY, CDR2 SVGAGI. The CDR3 sequence: CASSSPDRGRQTQYF. In DNA, the CDR3 is TGTGCCAGCAGTTCCCCCGACAGGGGGAGACAGACCCAGTACTTC.

The chain has TRBV2 and TRBJ1-1; TRBD1 is a possible D gene (6 bases). With 5 bases removed from V and 0 bases from J, the gap between germline ends came to 19 bases. The CDR3 runs to 17 residues. Germline CDR1 reads SNHLY; CDR2 reads FYNNEI. CDR3 in DNA: TGTGCCAGCAGTAAGGGGTTTGGGGGGCGGATGAACACTGAAGCTTTCTTT. This gives the protein CASSKGFGGRMNTEAFF.

This clone was counted a single time. The chain joins TRBV5-1 to TRBJ1-3, with D unresolved. The CDR3 runs 15 residues. The V end lost 6 bases, the J end lost 1 base, and 14 bases lay between the germline ends. Per germline, CDR1 SGHRS and CDR2 YFSETQ. The CDR3 loop is CASTSAPVSGNTIYF. In DNA, the CDR3 is TGCGCCAGCACCTCCGCCCCAGTATCTGGAAACACCATATATTTT.

The V gene is TRBV7-6, the J gene TRBJ1-4; perhaps TRBD1 as D (6 bases). The germline V gene has CDR1 SGHVS and CDR2 FNYEAQ. The CDR3 consists of 16 residues. Trimming pared 1 base from V and 11 bases from J, leaving 20 bases between. As DNA, the CDR3 is TGTGCCAGCAGCTTAGGAACCGGCAGGGGAAGTTATAAACTGTTTTTT. Its translation: CASSLGTGRGSYKLFF.

The chain has TRBV2 and TRBJ2-7, with D possibly TRBD1 on 5 matching bases. Germline CDR1 SNHLY, CDR2 FYNNEI. The CDR3 is made up of 16 amino acids. Trimming took off 8 bases at V and 0 bases at J, with 20 bases between the two ends. The CDR3 DNA reads TGTGCCAGCCTTCCTGGGGCTCCAAATTACTCCTACGAGCAGTACTTC. Its protein product is CASLPGAPNYSYEQYF.

The rearrangement joins TRBV7-6 to TRBJ2-3; no definite D call. The CDR3 has 16 amino acids. Germline V gene data show CDR1 as SGHVS and CDR2 as FNYEAQ. V was pared by 4 bases and J by 2 bases, with 16 bases between. Here the CDR3 DNA reads TGTGCCAGCAGCTCAAAGGGTACCTCAACCACAGATACGCAGTATTTT. Its protein is CASSSKGTSTTDTQYF. Full variable domain (rest looked up from reference TRBV7-6 and TRBJ2-3): GAGVSQSPRYKVTKRGQDVALRCDPISGHVSLYWYRQALGQGPEFLTYFNYEAQQDKSGLPNDRFSAERPEGSISTLTIQRTEQRDSAMYRCASSSKGTSTTDTQYFGPGTRLTVL.

The count of this clone is one. V gene TRBV19 combines with J gene TRBJ1-2; D gene unclear. This CDR3 comprises 16 residues. Trimming shortened V by 3 bases and J by 2 bases, and 16 bases separated the two germline ends. From germline, CDR1 is LNHDA and CDR2 SQIVND (reference sequence). The CDR3 DNA is TGTGCCAGTAGTATCAGCCTCGTGGGTCTCAACTATGGCTACACCTTC. This codes for CASSISLVGLNYGYTF.

This clone was counted once. The V call is TRBV5-1, the J call TRBJ1-6; TRBD1 aligns across 8 bases. Germline CDR1 reads SGHRS; CDR2 reads YFSETQ. This CDR3 has 15 residues. Trimming removed 4 bases from V and 7 bases from J; junction bases left unmatched: 7. CDR3 loop: CASSTGQGKNSPLHF. The CDR3 DNA is TGCGCCAGCAGCACCGGACAGGGTAAAAATTCACCCCTCCACTTT.

V gene TRBV2 combines with J gene TRBJ2-2; D possibly corresponds to TRBD1 (6 bases). Trimming cost V 8 bases and J 4 bases, with 14 bases left between them. Germline loops: CDR1 SNHLY, CDR2 FYNNEI. The CDR3 is 14 amino acids. CDR3 coding DNA: TGTGCCAGCTACACAGGGCGCGTCACCGGGGAGCTGTTTTTT. This sequence encodes CASYTGRVTGELFF.

The chain has TRBV28 and TRBJ1-2; D gene ambiguous. Germline CDR1 and CDR2: MDHEN and SYDVKM. Trimming stripped 7 bases from V and 9 bases from J, with 9 bases between. This CDR3 spans 10 amino acids. The CDR3 bases are TGTGCCAGCAAGAGGAAACGCTACACCTTC. It yields the protein CASKRKRYTF.

The rearrangement joins TRBV2 to TRBJ1-3, with no clear D. Trimming took off 2 bases at V and 7 bases at J, with 6 bases between the two ends. CDR3 length: 12 residues. CDR1 SNHLY and CDR2 FYNNEI come from the germline V gene. This chain's CDR3 is CASSENRNTIYF. The CDR3 coding sequence is TGTGCCAGCAGTGAAAATCGGAACACCATATATTTT.

CDR3 residues: CASSLGPMNTEAFF. The CDR3 nucleotides read TGTGCCAGCAGCCTAGGACCAATGAACACTGAAGCTTTCTTT. The J gene is TRBJ1-1, the V gene TRBV11-1; D uncertain. Per germline, CDR1 SGHAT and CDR2 FQDESV (reference sequence). This CDR3 is 14 amino acids long. With 5 bases removed from V and 0 bases from J, the gap between germline ends came to 10 bases.

The chain combines TRBV10-3 with TRBJ1-5; perhaps TRBD1 as D (5 bases). Germline V gene data show CDR1 as ENHRY and CDR2 as SYGVKD. This CDR3 spans 14 amino acids. V was trimmed by 6 bases and J by 9 bases, leaving 18 bases between them. For the CDR3, the DNA is TGTGCCATCAGGGGAGCGGCCCCGGGGCTGCCCCAGCATTTT. This codes for CAIRGAAPGLPQHF.

This clone was seen a few times. The CDR3 protein is CASSAGTSGDSEQFF. CDR3 nucleotides: TGTGCCAGCAGTGCCGGGACTAGCGGGGATTCGGAGCAGTTCTTC. The chain couples TRBV6-4 to TRBJ2-1; 13 bases are shared with TRBD2. Germline values: CDR1 MRHNA, CDR2 SNTAGT. V lost 4 bases to trimming and J lost 10 bases; unmatched junction nucleotides: 7. CDR3 length: 15 residues.

This clone was observed many times. This chain links TRBV6-2 or TRBV6-3 with TRBJ2-2; a weak D match, TRBD1 (5 bases). Germline assignment: CDR1 MNHEY and CDR2 SVGEGT. The V and J ends lost 4 bases and 3 bases respectively, with 6 bases between them. This CDR3 has 13 amino acids. The CDR3 DNA reads as TGTGCCAGCAGTTCGACAGACACCGGGGAGCTGTTTTTT. Translating it yields CASSSTDTGELFF.

This sequence joins TRBV28 and TRBJ1-1; a weak D match, TRBD1 (5 bases). The CDR3 has 14 residues. V lost 4 bases to trimming and J lost 1 base, with 10 bases between them. Germline values: CDR1 MDHEN, CDR2 SYDVKM. CDR3 in amino acids: CASSWGRKNTEAFF. Here the CDR3 DNA reads TGTGCCAGCAGTTGGGGCAGGAAGAACACTGAAGCTTTCTTT.

This chain connects TRBV5-6 to TRBJ2-7; no firm D call. The germline V gene encodes CDR1 SGHDT and CDR2 YYEEEE. This CDR3 region has 11 residues. V gave up 0 bases and J gave up 4 bases, with 2 bases separating them. The DNA of the CDR3 is TGTGCCAGCAGCTTGGGGTACGAGCAGTACTTC. Protein product: CASSLGYEQYF.

The V and J genes are TRBV28 and TRBJ2-1, with 7 bases lining up with TRBD2. Germline V gives CDR1 MDHEN, CDR2 SYDVKM. This CDR3 has 17 residues. Trimming took 6 bases from V and 0 from J; bases not matched to a gene: 11. Written as DNA, the CDR3 is TGTGCCAGCAGCTCCCCTGTTGGGGGGGTCTCCTACAATGAGCAGTTCTTC. Protein sequence: CASSSPVGGVSYNEQFF. The full variable domain, in which reference TRBV28 and TRBJ2-1 provide the parts outside the CDR3, is DVKVTQSSRYLVKRTGEKVFLECVQDMDHENMFWYRQDPGLGLRLIYFSYDVKMKEKGDIPEGYSVSREKKERFSLILESASTNQTSMYLCASSSPVGGVSYNEQFFGPGTRLTVL.

This chain connects TRBV5-4 to TRBJ1-1; D might be TRBD1 (5 bases). The germline V and J ends were trimmed by 0 bases and 1 base, with 13 bases remaining between them. The CDR3 contains 16 residues. Germline V gene lookup returns CDR1 SGHNT and CDR2 YYREEE (reference sequence). CDR3 sequence: CASSLVGARKNTEAFF. CDR3 nucleotides: TGTGCCAGCAGCTTGGTCGGGGCTCGAAAGAACACTGAAGCTTTCTTT.

This clone was detected once. The genes are TRBV11-3 and TRBJ2-7; no firm D call. V shed 1 base and J shed 3 bases, with 7 bases lying between them. The CDR3 covers 13 residues. Germline V gene data show CDR1 as SGHNT and CDR2 as YENEEA. CDR3 in DNA: TGTGCCAGCAGCTTAGGTGAGAACTACGAGCAGTACTTC. It codes for CASSLGENYEQYF. The whole variable domain, remainder taken from reference TRBV11-3 and TRBJ2-7, is EAGVVQSPRYKIIEKKQPVAFWCNPISGHNTLYWYLQNLGQGPELLIRYENEEAVDDSQLPKDRFSAERLKGVDSTLKIQPAELGDSAVYLCASSLGENYEQYFGPGTRLTVT.

The chain's CDR3 is CASSLGGTANTEAFF. Here the CDR3 DNA reads TGTGCCAGCTCGCTAGGGGGGACAGCGAACACTGAAGCTTTCTTT. V usage is TRBV28 and J usage is TRBJ1-1; 7 bases map to TRBD1. Per germline, CDR1 MDHEN and CDR2 SYDVKM. The CDR3 consists of 15 residues. J lost 1 base, V lost 8 bases, and 10 bases had no gene match. Combining the CDR3 with reference TRBV28 and TRBJ1-1 gives the whole variable domain DVKVTQSSRYLVKRTGEKVFLECVQDMDHENMFWYRQDPGLGLRLIYFSYDVKMKEKGDIPEGYSVSREKKERFSLILESASTNQTSMYLCASSLGGTANTEAFFGQGTRLTVV.

The chain couples TRBV10-3 to TRBJ1-6; D gene unclear. From germline, CDR1 is ENHRY and CDR2 SYGVKD. The V gene lost 5 bases and the J gene lost 6 bases, with 17 bases spanning the gap. The length of the CDR3 is 16 residues. Here the CDR3 reads CAISQVFEALNSPLHF. The CDR3 bases are TGTGCCATCAGTCAGGTCTTTGAGGCCCTTAATTCACCCCTCCACTTT.

This clone was recorded once. The chain uses TRBV13 and TRBJ1-5; D gene ambiguous. The V end lost 2 bases, the J end lost 5 bases, and 4 bases lay between the germline ends. The germline gives CDR1 PRHDT, CDR2 FYEKMQ (reference sequence). The CDR3 contains 12 residues. CDR3 region: CASSLPDQPQHF. The CDR3 nucleotides read TGTGCCAGCAGCTTACCCGATCAGCCCCAGCATTTT.

V is TRBV2 and J is TRBJ2-6; possible D gene TRBD1, 6 bases. The V and J ends lost 5 bases and 4 bases respectively, with 12 bases between them. CDR3 length equals 15 residues. The germline V gene has CDR1 SNHLY and CDR2 FYNNEI. CDR3 in DNA: TGTGCCAGCAGTTTCCCAGGGGTAGGGGCCAACGTCCTGACTTTC. Residues: CASSFPGVGANVLTF. Looking up the rest from reference TRBV2 and TRBJ2-6 gives the full variable domain: EPEVTQTPSHQVTQMGQEVILRCVPISNHLYFYWYRQILGQKVEFLVSFYNNEISEKSEIFDDQFSVERPDGSNFTLKIRSTKLEDSAMYFCASSFPGVGANVLTFGAGSRLTVL.

This rearrangement joins TRBV6-2 or TRBV6-3 to TRBJ2-1; 9 nucleotides agree with TRBD1. V was pared by 2 bases and J by 4 bases, with 6 bases of the junction left unmatched. Germline V gene data show CDR1 as MNHEY and CDR2 as SVGEGT. The CDR3 extends over 16 amino acids. CDR3 nucleotides: TGTGCCAGCAGTTACCACGGGGACAGGGCTTACAATGAGCAGTTCTTC. Translated, it gives CASSYHGDRAYNEQFF.

V is TRBV5-1 and J is TRBJ2-7, with 12 bases aligning to TRBD2. The CDR3 covers 13 residues. Unmatched junction bases numbered 1, after V lost 2 bases and J lost 7 bases. The germline V gene encodes CDR1 SGHRS and CDR2 YFSETQ. For the CDR3, the DNA is TGCGCCAGCAGCTTAACTAGCGGGGGGGAGCAGTACTTC. This sequence encodes CASSLTSGGEQYF.

The count of this clone is one. The genes are TRBV12-1 and TRBJ2-7. TRBV12-1 corresponds to a pseudogene. CDR3 length: 15 residues. CDR3 nucleotide sequence: TGTGCCAGCAGTCCCAGGGGACTCCTCGCCTACGAGCAGTACTTC. It encodes CASSPRGLLAYEQYF.

The J gene is TRBJ1-4, the V gene TRBV25-1, with D uncertain. V lost 2 bases, J lost 8 bases, and 12 bases lay in between. The CDR3 spans 14 residues. Germline V lookup: CDR1 MGHDK, CDR2 SYGVNS. The CDR3 coding sequence is TGTGCCAGCAGTGAAGCAGGTCTGGGGGAAAAACTGTTTTTT. This sequence encodes CASSEAGLGEKLFF.

The chain has TRBV7-6 and TRBJ1-5, with D unclear. The germline CDR1 and CDR2 sequences are SGHVS and FNYEAQ. Trimming left V 4 bases short and J 5 bases short, with 9 bases between. The CDR3 has 13 amino acids. The CDR3 sequence: CASSSQMDQPQHF. CDR3 DNA sequence: TGTGCCAGCAGCTCTCAGATGGATCAGCCCCAGCATTTT. Filled out from reference TRBV7-6 and TRBJ1-5, the complete variable domain reads GAGVSQSPRYKVTKRGQDVALRCDPISGHVSLYWYRQALGQGPEFLTYFNYEAQQDKSGLPNDRFSAERPEGSISTLTIQRTEQRDSAMYRCASSSQMDQPQHFGDGTRLSIL.